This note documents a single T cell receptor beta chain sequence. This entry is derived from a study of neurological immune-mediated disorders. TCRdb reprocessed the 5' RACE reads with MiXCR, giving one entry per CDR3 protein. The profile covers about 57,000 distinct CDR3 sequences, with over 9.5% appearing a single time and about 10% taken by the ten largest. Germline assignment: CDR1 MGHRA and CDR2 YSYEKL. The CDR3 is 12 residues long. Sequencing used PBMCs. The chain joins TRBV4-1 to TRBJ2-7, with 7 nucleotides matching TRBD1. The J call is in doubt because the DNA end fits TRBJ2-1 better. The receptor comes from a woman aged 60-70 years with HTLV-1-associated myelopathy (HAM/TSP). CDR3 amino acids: CASSPGGLEQFF. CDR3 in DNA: TGCGCCAGCAGCCCAGGGGGTCTCGAGCAGTTCTTC.